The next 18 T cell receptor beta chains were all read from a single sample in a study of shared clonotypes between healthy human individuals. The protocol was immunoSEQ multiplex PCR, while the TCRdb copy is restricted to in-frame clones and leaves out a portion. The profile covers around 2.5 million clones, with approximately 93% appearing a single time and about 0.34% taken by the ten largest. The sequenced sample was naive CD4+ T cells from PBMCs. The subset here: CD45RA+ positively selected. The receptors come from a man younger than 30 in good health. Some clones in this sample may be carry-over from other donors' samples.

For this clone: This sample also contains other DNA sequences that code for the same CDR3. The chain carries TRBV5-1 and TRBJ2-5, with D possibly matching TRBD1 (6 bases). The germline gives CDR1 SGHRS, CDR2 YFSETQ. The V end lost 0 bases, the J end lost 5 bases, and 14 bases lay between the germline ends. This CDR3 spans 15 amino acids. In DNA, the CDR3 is TGCGCCAGCAGCTTGGAGGCAGGGGTTCGGGAGACCCAGTACTTC. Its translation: CASSLEAGVRETQYF.

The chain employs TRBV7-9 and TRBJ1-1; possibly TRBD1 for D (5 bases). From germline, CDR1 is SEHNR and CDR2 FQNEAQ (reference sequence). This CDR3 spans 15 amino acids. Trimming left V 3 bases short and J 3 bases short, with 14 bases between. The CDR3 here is CASSFGPPGDTEAFF. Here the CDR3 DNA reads TGTGCCAGCAGCTTCGGGCCCCCGGGGGACACTGAAGCTTTCTTT.

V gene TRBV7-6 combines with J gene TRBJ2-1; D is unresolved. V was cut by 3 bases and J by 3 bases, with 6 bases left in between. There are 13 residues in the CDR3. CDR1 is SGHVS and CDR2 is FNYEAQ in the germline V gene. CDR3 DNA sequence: TGTGCCAGCAGCTTTACGGTCTACAATGAGCAGTTCTTC. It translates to CASSFTVYNEQFF.

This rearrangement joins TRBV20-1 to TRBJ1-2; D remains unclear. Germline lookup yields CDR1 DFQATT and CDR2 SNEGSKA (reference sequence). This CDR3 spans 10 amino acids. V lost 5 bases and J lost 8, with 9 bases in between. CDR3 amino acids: CSASTGGYTF. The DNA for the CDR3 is TGCAGTGCTTCGACCGGGGGCTACACCTTC.

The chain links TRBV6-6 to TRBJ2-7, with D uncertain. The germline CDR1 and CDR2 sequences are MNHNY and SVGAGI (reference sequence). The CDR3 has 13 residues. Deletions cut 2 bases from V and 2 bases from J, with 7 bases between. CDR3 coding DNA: TGTGCCAGCAGTTACGCCAAAGCCTACGAGCAGTACTTC. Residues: CASSYAKAYEQYF.

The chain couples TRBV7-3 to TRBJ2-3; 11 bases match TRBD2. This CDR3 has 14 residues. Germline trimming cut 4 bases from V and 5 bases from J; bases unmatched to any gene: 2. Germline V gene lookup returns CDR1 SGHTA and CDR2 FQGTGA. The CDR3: CASSSGLAVDTQYF. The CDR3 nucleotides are TGTGCCAGCAGCTCGGGACTAGCGGTAGATACGCAGTATTTT.

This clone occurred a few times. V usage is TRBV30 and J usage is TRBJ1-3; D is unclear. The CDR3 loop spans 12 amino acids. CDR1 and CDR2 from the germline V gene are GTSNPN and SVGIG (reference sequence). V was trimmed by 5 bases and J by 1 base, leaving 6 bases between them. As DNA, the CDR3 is TGTGCCTGGGACGGTTCTGGAAACACCATATATTTT. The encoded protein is CAWDGSGNTIYF. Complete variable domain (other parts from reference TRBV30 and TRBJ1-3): SQTIHQWPATLVQPVGSPLSLECTVEGTSNPNLYWYRQAAGRGLQLLFYSVGIGQISSEVPQNLSASRPQDRQFILSSKKLLLSDSGFYLCAWDGSGNTIYFGEGSWLTVV.

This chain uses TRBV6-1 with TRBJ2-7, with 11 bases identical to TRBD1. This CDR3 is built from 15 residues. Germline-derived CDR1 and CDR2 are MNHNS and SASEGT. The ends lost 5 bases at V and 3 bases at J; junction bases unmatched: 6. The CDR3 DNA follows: TGTGCCAGCAGTCAAACCGGGACAGGGGGCTACGAGCAGTACTTC. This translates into CASSQTGTGGYEQYF.

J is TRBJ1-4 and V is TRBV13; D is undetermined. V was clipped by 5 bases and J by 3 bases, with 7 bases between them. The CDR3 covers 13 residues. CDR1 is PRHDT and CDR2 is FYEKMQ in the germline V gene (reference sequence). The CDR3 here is CASSRAANEKLFF. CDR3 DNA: TGTGCCAGCAGCCGGGCCGCTAATGAAAAACTGTTTTTT.

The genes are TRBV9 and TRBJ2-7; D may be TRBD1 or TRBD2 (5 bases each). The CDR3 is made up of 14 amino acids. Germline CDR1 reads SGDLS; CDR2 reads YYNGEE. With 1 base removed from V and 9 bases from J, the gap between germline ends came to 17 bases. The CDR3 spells CASSVTGTAYGQYF. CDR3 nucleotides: TGTGCCAGCAGCGTAACCGGGACGGCGTATGGGCAGTACTTC.

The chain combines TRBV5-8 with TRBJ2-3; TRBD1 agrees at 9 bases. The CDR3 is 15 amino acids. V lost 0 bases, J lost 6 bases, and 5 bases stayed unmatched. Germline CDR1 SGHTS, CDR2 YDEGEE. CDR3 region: CASSLATGGQDTQYF. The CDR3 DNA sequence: TGTGCCAGCAGCTTGGCGACAGGGGGTCAGGATACGCAGTATTTT.

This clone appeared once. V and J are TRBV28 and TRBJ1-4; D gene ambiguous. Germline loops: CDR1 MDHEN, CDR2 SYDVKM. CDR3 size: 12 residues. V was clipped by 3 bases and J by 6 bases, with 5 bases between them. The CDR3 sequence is CASSLRHEKLFF. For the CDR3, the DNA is TGTGCCAGCAGTTTGAGACATGAAAAACTGTTTTTT. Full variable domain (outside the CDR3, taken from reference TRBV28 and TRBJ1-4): DVKVTQSSRYLVKRTGEKVFLECVQDMDHENMFWYRQDPGLGLRLIYFSYDVKMKEKGDIPEGYSVSREKKERFSLILESASTNQTSMYLCASSLRHEKLFFGSGTQLSVL.

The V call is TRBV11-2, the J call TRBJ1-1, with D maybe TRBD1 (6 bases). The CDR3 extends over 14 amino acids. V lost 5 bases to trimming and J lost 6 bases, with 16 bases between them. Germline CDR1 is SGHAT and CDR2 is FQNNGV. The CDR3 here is CASSTQGLVAEAFF. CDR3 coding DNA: TGTGCCAGCAGCACACAGGGCTTGGTCGCTGAAGCTTTCTTT.

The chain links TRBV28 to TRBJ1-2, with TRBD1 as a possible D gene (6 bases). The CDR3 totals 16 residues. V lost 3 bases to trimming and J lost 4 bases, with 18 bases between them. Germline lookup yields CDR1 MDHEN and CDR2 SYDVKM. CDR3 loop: CASSFLGTSGGYGYTF. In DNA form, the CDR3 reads TGTGCCAGCAGTTTCCTCGGGACATCCGGAGGCTATGGCTACACCTTC.

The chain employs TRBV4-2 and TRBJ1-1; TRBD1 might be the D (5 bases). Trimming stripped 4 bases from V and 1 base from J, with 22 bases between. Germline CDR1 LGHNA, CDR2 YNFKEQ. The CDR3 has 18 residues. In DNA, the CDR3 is TGTGCCAGCAGCCCCTTAGAAAAGGGGACCCTCCGGAACACTGAAGCTTTCTTT. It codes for CASSPLEKGTLRNTEAFF.

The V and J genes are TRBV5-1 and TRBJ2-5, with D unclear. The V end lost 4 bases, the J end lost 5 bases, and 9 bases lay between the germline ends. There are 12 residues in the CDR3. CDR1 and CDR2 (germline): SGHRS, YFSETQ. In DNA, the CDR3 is TGCGCCAGCAGCATGGAGAGGGAGACCCAGTACTTC. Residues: CASSMERETQYF.

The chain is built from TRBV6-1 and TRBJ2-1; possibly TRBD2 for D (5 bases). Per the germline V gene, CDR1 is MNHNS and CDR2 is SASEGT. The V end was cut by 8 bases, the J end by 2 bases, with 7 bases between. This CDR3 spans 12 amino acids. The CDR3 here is CASGSPYNEQFF. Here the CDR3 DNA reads TGTGCCAGCGGGAGCCCCTACAATGAGCAGTTCTTC.

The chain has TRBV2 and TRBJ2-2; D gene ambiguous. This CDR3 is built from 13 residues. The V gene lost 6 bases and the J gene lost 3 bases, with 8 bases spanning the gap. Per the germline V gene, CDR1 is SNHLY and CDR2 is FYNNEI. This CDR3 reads CASRLTDTGELFF. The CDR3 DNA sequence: TGTGCCAGCAGGCTAACAGACACCGGGGAGCTGTTTTTT.